This T cell receptor beta chain was retrieved from a study of cytomegalovirus exposure and HLA in healthy donors. Across the whole study: The study placed 70% to 85% of its approximately 400 genotyped donors in the Caucasian-associated ancestry cluster.

Note on this clone: Its specificity is not known.

PCR amplification relied on 60 Vbeta primers (plus 13 Jbeta primers). Profiled with immunoSEQ multiplex PCR; TCRdb holds only in-frame clones, not every one. Among some 110,000 clones listed, around 82% were seen once. Study-wide findings and caveats: Analyses of presence and absence presupposed an approximately uniform sequencing depth across donors.

The TCR comes from a man aged 40-49 years in good health and CMV-seronegative. The sample consisted of PBMCs.

The CDR3 spells CASSQQGDQPQHF. The CDR3 bases are TGTGCCAGCTCACAACAGGGGGATCAGCCCCAGCATTTT. This chain connects TRBV18 to TRBJ1-5; 8 bases line up with TRBD1. Germline loops: CDR1 KGHSH, CDR2 LQKENI. V was clipped by 4 bases and J by 5 bases; unmatched bases: 1. The CDR3 sequence is 13 residues long.